The 21 T cell receptor beta chains in this list originate from one sample, sequenced in a study of blood T cells in healthy people across ages. Using a J-beta primer mix together with a sample-barcoded 5' primer, a second PCR was run for about 7 to 12 cycles. TCRdb called the 5' RACE reads again in MiXCR, with one record for every CDR3 protein. The data hold just under 900,000 distinct CDR3 sequences, with 29% observed a single time. Material: blood. Receptors originate from a woman at least 80 years old in good health.

The table lists this clonotype with a few counts. The CDR3 spells CASATGPNTEAFF. The CDR3 DNA sequence: TGTGCCAGCGCAACAGGGCCGAACACTGAAGCTTTCTTT. This chain connects TRBV9 to TRBJ1-1; D perhaps matches TRBD1 (6 bases). The germline V and J ends were trimmed by 7 bases and 1 base, with 11 bases remaining between them. Germline assignment: CDR1 SGDLS and CDR2 YYNGEE. This CDR3 contains 13 residues.

This clonotype was counted only a few times. A read error may be the cause here, since a much bigger clone is one base away. This chain joins TRBV10-3 and TRBJ2-7, with TRBD1 identical over 11 bases. The germline V gene encodes CDR1 ENHRY and CDR2 SYGVKD. The CDR3 has 12 residues. V shed 8 bases and J 6 bases; nucleotides not matched to a gene: 3. The CDR3 DNA sequence: TGTGCCATCGGGGACAGGGGGGTCGAGCAGTACTTC. This translates into CAIGDRGVEQYF.

Here the CDR3 reads CSAGLAGGADTQYF. The CDR3 DNA follows: TGCAGTGCCGGACTAGCGGGAGGAGCAGATACGCAGTATTTT. V gene TRBV20-1 combines with J gene TRBJ2-3; 14 bases are a match to TRBD2. The CDR3 is 14 residues long. CDR1 and CDR2 (germline): DFQATT, SNEGSKA (reference sequence). V shed 6 bases, J shed 4 bases, and the junction held 3 bases outside the gene matches.

This chain joins TRBV10-2 and TRBJ2-1, with 9 bases identical to TRBD2. V shed 10 bases and J 4 bases; nucleotides not matched to a gene: 8. CDR1 WSHSY and CDR2 SAAADI come from the germline V gene. There are 14 residues in the CDR3. CDR3 coding DNA: TGCGCCATTAGTAGCGGGAGAACTTACAATGAGCAGTTCTTC. Its translation is CAISSGRTYNEQFF.

On this clonotype: Being one base from a much bigger clone, this may be a read error. The chain combines TRBV27 with TRBJ2-5; tentatively, D is TRBD2 (6 bases). The J call is doubtful: the DNA matches TRBJ2-7 better. Germline CDR1 and CDR2: MNHEY and SMNVEV (reference sequence). This CDR3 contains 14 residues. DNA for the CDR3: TGTGCCAGCAGCCGGGGGAGCCGGTGGGACGAGCAGTACTTC. As protein: CASSRGSRWDEQYF.

To note about this clonotype: A much larger clone sits a single nucleotide away, making a read error possible. The CDR3 loop is CASSRQWVQETQFF. CDR3 bases: TGTGCCAGCAGCCGTCAGTGGGTTCAAGAGACCCAGTTCTTC. This sequence joins TRBV11-2 and TRBJ2-5; D is ambiguous. The J call is in doubt because the DNA end fits TRBJ2-1 better. CDR3 size: 14 residues. Germline CDR1 SGHAT, CDR2 FQNNGV.

Turning to this clonotype: A much larger clonotype is one base distant, so this may be a read error. The rearrangement uses TRBV7-2 and TRBJ2-1; TRBD2 matches at 14 bases. With V trimmed by 7 bases and J by 9 bases, 14 bases remained unmatched. Germline CDR1 reads SGHTA; CDR2 reads FQGNSA. The CDR3 is made up of 17 amino acids. The CDR3 sequence is CASTRLAGGPTRGEQFF. The CDR3 bases are TGTGCCAGCACCAGACTAGCGGGGGGGCCGACTCGAGGTGAGCAGTTCTTC.

This clonotype was counted ten times or more. The chain carries TRBV7-2 and TRBJ2-4, with D hard to call. The CDR3 sequence is 13 residues long. Trimming shortened V by 5 bases and J by 2 bases, and 7 bases separated the two germline ends. Germline V gives CDR1 SGHTA, CDR2 FQGNSA. In nucleotides, the CDR3 is TGTGCCAGCAGCCCGAGTTCCAAAAACATTCAGTACTTC. Residues: CASSPSSKNIQYF.

Details on this clonotype: A much larger clone differs from this one at a single base, so this may be a read error. This CDR3 reads CASSQASGFNRDYGYTF. The CDR3, as DNA: TGCGCCAGCAGCCAAGCTTCAGGTTTTAATCGGGACTATGGCTACACCTTC. The chain couples TRBV4-3 to TRBJ1-2; D is unresolved. CDR1 is LGHNA, CDR2 YSLEER, per germline. The CDR3 consists of 17 residues. V gave up 1 base and J gave up 3 bases, with 18 bases separating them.

This clonotype was seen only once. A much larger clone is a single base away; this may be a read error. The J gene is TRBJ2-7, the V gene TRBV21-1; the DNA was not used to check the table's D call, TRBD1. TRBV21-1 is a known pseudogene. The CDR3 extends over 13 amino acids. The CDR3 DNA reads TGTGCCGGCAGCAAAGACCAGGGCGACGAGCAGTACTTC. Its protein product is CAGSKDQGDEQYF.

There are a few counts of this clonotype. This chain uses TRBV11-3 with TRBJ1-6, with 8 bases identical to TRBD1. This CDR3 contains 15 residues. The V segment lost 5 bases and the J segment 6 bases; nucleotides outside the gene matches: 6. Germline CDR1 and CDR2: SGHNT and YENEEA. The CDR3: CASSPRDRSNSPLHF. The CDR3 DNA reads as TGTGCCAGCAGCCCCAGGGACAGGTCTAATTCACCCCTCCACTTT.

The chain joins TRBV4-2 to TRBJ1-1; D not resolved. V was trimmed by 0 bases and J by 7 bases, leaving 9 bases between them. The CDR3 is made up of 13 amino acids. The germline V gene encodes CDR1 LGHNA and CDR2 YNFKEQ. The CDR3 sequence: CASSQDAASEAFF. The CDR3 DNA reads as TGTGCCAGCAGCCAAGATGCTGCAAGTGAAGCTTTCTTT.

This clonotype was observed a handful of times. A read error may be the cause here, since a much bigger clone is one base away. The rearrangement links TRBV29-1 to TRBJ2-1; D gene unclear. The J call may be faulty, since TRBJ2-7 better matches the DNA end. CDR1 is SQVTM and CDR2 is ANQGSEA in the germline V gene. The CDR3 length is 12 residues. CDR3 nucleotides: TGCAGCGTTGCCCAGCTTGGCAATGAGCAGTACTTC. Its protein is CSVAQLGNEQYF.

As concerns this clonotype: This may come from a read error, since a much larger clone is one base off. The chain links TRBV6-1 to TRBJ2-1, with 9 bases that match TRBD1. Per the germline V gene, CDR1 is MNHNS and CDR2 is SASEGT. V shed 7 bases, J shed 10 bases, and the junction held 11 bases outside the gene matches. The CDR3 is 14 amino acids. The CDR3, as DNA: TGTGCCAGCACTGAGGTGGGACAGGGACTCGAGCAGTTCTTC. Translating it yields CASTEVGQGLEQFF.

The V call is TRBV3-1, the J call TRBJ2-1, with 11 bases lining up with TRBD2. Germline CDR1 is LGHDT and CDR2 is YNNKEL (reference sequence). This CDR3 has 16 amino acids. The junction had 11 bases not matched to a gene; V was cut back by 3 bases and J by 10 bases. The CDR3 DNA follows: TGTGCCAGCAGCCAGAGTAGCGGGGGGGCGACGGGCGAGCAGTTCTTC. Translating gives CASSQSSGGATGEQFF.

There are many counts of this clonotype. The rearrangement joins TRBV7-2 to TRBJ1-2; no definite D call. The V end lost 0 bases, the J end lost 6 bases, and 2 bases lay between the germline ends. Germline loops: CDR1 SGHTA, CDR2 FQGNSA. The CDR3 sequence is 11 residues long. The CDR3 protein is CASSLADGYTF. CDR3 nucleotides: TGTGCCAGCAGCTTAGCAGATGGCTACACCTTC.

Note on this clonotype: With a much larger clone just one base away, this may be a read error. The rearrangement joins TRBV9 to TRBJ1-5, with D possibly matching TRBD1 (6 bases). The CDR3 contains 14 residues. CDR1 and CDR2 from the germline V gene are SGDLS and YYNGEE. The CDR3 nucleotides read TGTGCCAACAGCGTAGCAGGGGGCAATCAGCCCCAGCATTTT. This sequence encodes CANSVAGGNQPQHF.

This clonotype came up many times. The chain employs TRBV5-6 and TRBJ2-5; 10 bases line up with TRBD1. This CDR3 has 16 residues. Germline V gene sequence: CDR1 SGHDT, CDR2 YYEEEE. V shed 5 bases, J shed 2 bases, and the junction held 9 bases outside the gene matches. The CDR3 DNA sequence: TGTGCCAGCAGTTATCTAGGGACAGGGGATCAAGAGACCCAGTACTTC. Translating gives CASSYLGTGDQETQYF.

This clonotype was seen a handful of times. CDR3 sequence (DNA): TGCGCCAGCAGCCCCGACTCTGCCTATGGCTACACCTTC. Residues: CASSPDSAYGYTF. V is TRBV5-1 and J is TRBJ1-2, with D unclear. The CDR3 covers 13 residues. The V and J ends lost 4 bases and 4 bases respectively, with 11 bases between them. Germline V gene data show CDR1 as SGHRS and CDR2 as YFSETQ.

Note on this clonotype: It may be a read error: a sequence one base away is much more abundant. The chain links TRBV12-3 or TRBV12-4 to TRBJ2-1; D may be TRBD2 (5 bases). V was trimmed by 7 bases and J by 8 bases, leaving 27 bases between them. The CDR3 covers 17 residues. CDR3 coding DNA: TGTGCCAGCATCAATCTGTGGCTAGTCGGGGAATATCATGAGCAGTTCTTC. Translating gives CASINLWLVGEYHEQFF.

There are a few counts of this clonotype. The rearrangement links TRBV18 to TRBJ2-1; 11 bases align to TRBD1. The CDR3 covers 15 residues. The V gene's germline CDR1 is KGHSH and CDR2 LQKENI. Trimming took 5 bases from V and 7 from J; bases not matched to a gene: 7. The CDR3 loop reads CASSSGQGDGNEQFF. The CDR3 bases are TGTGCCAGCTCATCGGGACAGGGGGACGGAAATGAGCAGTTCTTC.